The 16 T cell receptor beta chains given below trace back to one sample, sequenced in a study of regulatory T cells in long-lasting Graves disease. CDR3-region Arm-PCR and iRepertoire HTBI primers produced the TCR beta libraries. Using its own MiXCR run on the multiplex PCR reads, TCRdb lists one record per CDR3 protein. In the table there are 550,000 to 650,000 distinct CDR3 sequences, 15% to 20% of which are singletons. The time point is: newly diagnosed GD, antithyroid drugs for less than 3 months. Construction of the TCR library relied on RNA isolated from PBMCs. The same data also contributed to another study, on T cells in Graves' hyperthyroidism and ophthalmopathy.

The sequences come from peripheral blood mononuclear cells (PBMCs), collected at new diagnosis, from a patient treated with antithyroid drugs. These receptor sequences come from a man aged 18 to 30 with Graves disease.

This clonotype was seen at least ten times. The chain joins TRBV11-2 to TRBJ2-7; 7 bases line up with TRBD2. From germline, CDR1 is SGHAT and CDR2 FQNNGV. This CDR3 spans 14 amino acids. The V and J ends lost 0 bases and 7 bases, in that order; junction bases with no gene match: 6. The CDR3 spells CASSLDRGAGEQYF. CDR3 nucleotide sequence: TGTGCCAGCAGCTTAGATCGTGGAGCGGGGGAGCAGTACTTC.

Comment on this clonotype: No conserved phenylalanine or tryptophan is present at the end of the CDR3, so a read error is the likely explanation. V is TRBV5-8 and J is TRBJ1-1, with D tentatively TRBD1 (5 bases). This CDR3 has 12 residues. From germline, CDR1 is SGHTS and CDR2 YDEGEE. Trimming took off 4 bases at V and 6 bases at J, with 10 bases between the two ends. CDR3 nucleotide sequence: TGTGCCAGCAGCCTTAGGGGTTCTGAAGCTTTCTCT. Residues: CASSLRGSEAFS.

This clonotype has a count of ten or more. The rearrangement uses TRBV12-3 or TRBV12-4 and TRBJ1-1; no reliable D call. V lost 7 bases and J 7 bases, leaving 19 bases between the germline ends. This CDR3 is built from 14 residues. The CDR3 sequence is CASISPRTWNEAFF. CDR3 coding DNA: TGTGCCAGCATCTCTCCCAGGACGTGGAATGAAGCTTTCTTT.

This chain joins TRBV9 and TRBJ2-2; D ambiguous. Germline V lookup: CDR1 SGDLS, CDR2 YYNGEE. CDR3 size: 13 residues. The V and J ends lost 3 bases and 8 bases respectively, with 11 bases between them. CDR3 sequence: CASSDTLAGELFF. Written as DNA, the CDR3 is TGTGCCAGCAGCGATACCTTGGCGGGGGAGCTGTTTTTT.

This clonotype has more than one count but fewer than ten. DNA of the CDR3: TGTGCCAGCAGTGAACCCTATAGACTAGCGGGAAGCTACAATGAGCAGTTCTTC. Residues: CASSEPYRLAGSYNEQFF. This chain links TRBV6-2 or TRBV6-3 with TRBJ2-1; TRBD2 aligns across 11 bases. Per the germline V gene, CDR1 is MNHEY and CDR2 is SVGEGT. V gave up 5 bases and J gave up 3 bases; unmatched junction bases: 12. The CDR3 is made up of 18 amino acids.

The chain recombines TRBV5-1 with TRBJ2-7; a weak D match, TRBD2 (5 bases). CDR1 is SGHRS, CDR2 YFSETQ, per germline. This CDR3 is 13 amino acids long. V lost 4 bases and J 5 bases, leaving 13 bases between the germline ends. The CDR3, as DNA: TGCGCCAGCAGCGAGGGTAGAGGAAACGAGCAGTACTTC. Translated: CASSEGRGNEQYF.

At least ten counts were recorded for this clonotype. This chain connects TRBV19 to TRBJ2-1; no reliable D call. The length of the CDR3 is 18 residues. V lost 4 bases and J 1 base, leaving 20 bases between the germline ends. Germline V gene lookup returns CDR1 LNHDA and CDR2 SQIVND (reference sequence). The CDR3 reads CASSTYGGRSWSYNEQFF. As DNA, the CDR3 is TGTGCCAGTAGTACCTACGGTGGCAGGTCTTGGTCCTACAATGAGCAGTTCTTC.

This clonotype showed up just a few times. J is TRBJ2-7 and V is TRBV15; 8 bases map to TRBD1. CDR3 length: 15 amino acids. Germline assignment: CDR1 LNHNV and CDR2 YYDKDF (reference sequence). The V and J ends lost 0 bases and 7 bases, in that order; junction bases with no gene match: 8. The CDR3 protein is CATSRDRGTGQEQYF. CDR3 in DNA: TGTGCCACCAGCAGAGATCGCGGGACAGGACAAGAGCAGTACTTC.

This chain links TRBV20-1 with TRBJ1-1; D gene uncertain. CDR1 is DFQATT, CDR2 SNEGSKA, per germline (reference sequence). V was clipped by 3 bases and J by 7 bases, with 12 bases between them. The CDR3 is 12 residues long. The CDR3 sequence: CSASFQADEAFF. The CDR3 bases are TGCAGTGCTAGTTTTCAGGCCGATGAAGCTTTCTTT.

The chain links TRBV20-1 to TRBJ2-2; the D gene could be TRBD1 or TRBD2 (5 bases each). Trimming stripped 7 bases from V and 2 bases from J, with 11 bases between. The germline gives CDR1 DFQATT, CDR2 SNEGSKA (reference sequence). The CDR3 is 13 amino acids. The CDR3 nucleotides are TGCAGTGTTAGGGGAGATAACACCGGGGAGCTGTTTTTT. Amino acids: CSVRGDNTGELFF.

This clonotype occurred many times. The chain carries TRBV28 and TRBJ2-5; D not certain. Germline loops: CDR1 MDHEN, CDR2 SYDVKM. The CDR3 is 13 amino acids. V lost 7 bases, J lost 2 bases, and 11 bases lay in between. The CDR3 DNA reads TGTGCCAGCAAGATTGGCAGGCAAGAGACCCAGTACTTC. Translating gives CASKIGRQETQYF.

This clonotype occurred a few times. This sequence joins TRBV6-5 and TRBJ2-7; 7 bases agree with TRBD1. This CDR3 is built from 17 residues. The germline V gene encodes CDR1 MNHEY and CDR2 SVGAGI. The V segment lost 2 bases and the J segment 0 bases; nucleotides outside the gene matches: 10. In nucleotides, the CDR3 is TGTGCCAGCAGTTACAAGTTGGGGACAGTGACCTCCTACGAGCAGTACTTC. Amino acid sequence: CASSYKLGTVTSYEQYF.

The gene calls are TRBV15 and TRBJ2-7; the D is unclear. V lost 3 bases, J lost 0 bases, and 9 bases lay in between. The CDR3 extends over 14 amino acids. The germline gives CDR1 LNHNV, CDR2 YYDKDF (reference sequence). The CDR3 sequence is CATSRDRYSYEQYF. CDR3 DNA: TGTGCCACCAGCAGGGACCGCTACTCCTACGAGCAGTACTTC.

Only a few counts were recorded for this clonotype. CDR3: CASSLAVDYEQYF. The CDR3 bases are TGCGCCAGCAGCTTGGCGGTAGACTACGAGCAGTACTTC. The V and J genes are TRBV5-1 and TRBJ2-7; D gene unclear. V was shortened by 0 bases and J by 3 bases, with 7 bases between the two germline ends. This CDR3 has 13 amino acids. CDR1 SGHRS and CDR2 YFSETQ come from the germline V gene.

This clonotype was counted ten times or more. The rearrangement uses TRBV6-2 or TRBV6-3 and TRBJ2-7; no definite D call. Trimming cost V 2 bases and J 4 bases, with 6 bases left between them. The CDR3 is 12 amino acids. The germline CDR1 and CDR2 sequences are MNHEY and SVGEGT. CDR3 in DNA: TGTGCCAGCAGTTACCCGGTTTACGAGCAGTACTTC. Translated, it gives CASSYPVYEQYF.

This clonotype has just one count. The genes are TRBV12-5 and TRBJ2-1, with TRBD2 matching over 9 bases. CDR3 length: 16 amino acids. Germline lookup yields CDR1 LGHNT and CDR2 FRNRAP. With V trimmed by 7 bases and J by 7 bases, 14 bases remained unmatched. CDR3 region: CASVPRFPSGINEQFF. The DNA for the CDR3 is TGTGCTAGTGTCCCCCGATTTCCTAGCGGGATAAATGAGCAGTTCTTC.